Below are 13 T cell receptor beta chains sequenced from a single sample in a study of liver allograft versus peripheral blood T cells. About the study: Transplanted livers and recipients' peripheral blood had their T cell receptor repertoires compared.

TCRdb re-called the reads with MiXCR, one entry per CDR3 protein. This repertoire shows approximately 4,000 distinct CDR3 sequences, around 14% found once; its top ten account for approximately 10%. Receptors originate from a human patient who had a liver transplant. Some T cells may have come from the graft donor.

This clonotype was seen repeatedly, ten times or more. The J gene is TRBJ2-1, the V gene TRBV19, with 7 bases identical to TRBD1. Germline-derived CDR1 and CDR2 are LNHDA and SQIVND (reference sequence). Trimming took 7 bases from V and 4 from J; bases not matched to a gene: 7. The CDR3 length is 14 residues. In DNA, the CDR3 is TGTGCCAGTAATACCGGGACAGATTACAATGAGCAGTTCTTC. It encodes CASNTGTDYNEQFF.

This clonotype qualifies as medium-sized. The chain has TRBV6-5 and TRBJ2-1, with D perhaps matching TRBD1 (6 bases). V gave up 5 bases and J gave up 0 bases, with 8 bases separating them. CDR3 length: 14 residues. Per the germline V gene, CDR1 is MNHEY and CDR2 is SVGAGI. Written as DNA, the CDR3 is TGTGCCAGCAGTAGGGGGTCCTCCTACAATGAGCAGTTCTTC. The encoded protein is CASSRGSSYNEQFF.

This clonotype was seen repeatedly, ten times or more. The rearrangement uses TRBV28 and TRBJ1-4, with D perhaps matching TRBD1 (5 bases). The V gene's germline CDR1 is MDHEN and CDR2 SYDVKM. There are 15 residues in the CDR3. Trimming removed 1 base from V and 2 bases from J, with 8 bases in between. CDR3 in DNA: TGTGCCAGCAGTTTATTGACAGACACTAATGAAAAACTGTTTTTT. Its translation: CASSLLTDTNEKLFF.

This clonotype has a handful of counts. The rearrangement links TRBV2 to TRBJ2-7; 9 bases line up with TRBD1. The length of the CDR3 is 18 residues. V gave up 2 bases and J gave up 5 bases; unmatched junction bases: 16. In germline, CDR1 is SNHLY, CDR2 FYNNEI. The CDR3 region has the DNA TGTGCCAGCAGTGAAATTGTCACGTCGCGACAGGGGGGCAACGAGCAGTACTTC. Encoded protein: CASSEIVTSRQGGNEQYF.

This clonotype qualifies as medium-sized. V is TRBV6-2 or TRBV6-3 and J is TRBJ2-3; D is perhaps TRBD2 (6 bases). This CDR3 region has 20 residues. The germline CDR1 and CDR2 sequences are MNHEY and SVGEGT. Deletions cut 0 bases from V and 0 bases from J, with 22 bases between. The CDR3 spells CASSYSRDFTGVSSTDTQYF. The CDR3 coding sequence is TGTGCCAGCAGTTACTCCCGGGACTTTACCGGTGTATCTAGCACAGATACGCAGTATTTT.

By frequency in the sample, this clonotype is large. The V and J genes are TRBV18 and TRBJ1-3; D possibly corresponds to TRBD1 (6 bases). The CDR3 loop spans 12 amino acids. Trimming pared 3 bases from V and 7 bases from J, leaving 7 bases between. CDR1 is KGHSH and CDR2 is LQKENI in the germline V gene. The CDR3, as DNA: TGTGCCAGCTCACCCACAGGGAACACCATATATTTT. It specifies CASSPTGNTIYF. The full variable domain, completed using reference TRBV18 and TRBJ1-3, is NAGVMQNPRHLVRRRGQEARLRCSPMKGHSHVYWYRQLPEEGLKFMVYLQKENIIDESGMPKERFSAEFPKEGPSILRIQQVVRGDSAAYFCASSPTGNTIYFGEGSWLTVV.

A note on this clonotype: A far larger clone is one nucleotide away, so this likely arose from a read error. This sequence joins TRBV29-1 and TRBJ2-7; TRBD2 matches 12 bases. Germline V gene data show CDR1 as SQVTM and CDR2 as ANQGSEA. V was pared by 1 base and J by 7 bases, with 5 bases of the junction left unmatched. CDR3 length equals 14 residues. CDR3 nucleotide sequence: TGCAGCGTTGAAGGAGCAGGACTAGCGGGAGAGCAGTACTTC. Protein: CSVEGAGLAGEQYF.

The V and J genes are TRBV15 and TRBJ1-3; D ambiguous. This CDR3 has 14 residues. Germline loops: CDR1 LNHNV, CDR2 YYDKDF (reference sequence). V was trimmed by 0 bases and J by 6 bases, leaving 9 bases between them. The chain's CDR3 is CATSREGSPNTIYF. CDR3 sequence (DNA): TGTGCCACCAGCAGAGAAGGATCCCCAAACACCATATATTTT.

By share of the sample, this clonotype is medium-sized. This chain connects TRBV19 to TRBJ1-1, with a possible D match to TRBD1 (5 bases). Trimming took off 6 bases at V and 1 base at J, with 9 bases between the two ends. Germline CDR1 and CDR2: LNHDA and SQIVND (reference sequence). The CDR3 contains 13 residues. CDR3 residues: CASRAGSNTEAFF. The CDR3 DNA follows: TGTGCCAGTAGGGCAGGGTCGAACACTGAAGCTTTCTTT.

V is TRBV7-2 and J is TRBJ1-2; D is possibly TRBD1 (5 bases). Between the trimmed V and J ends, which lost 0 bases and 8 bases, there was a span of 10 bases. Germline V CDR1 and CDR2: SGHTA, FQGNSA. This CDR3 spans 13 amino acids. In nucleotides, the CDR3 is TGTGCCAGCAGCTTAGCGCCCCAGGGAGGCTACACCTTC. Its translation is CASSLAPQGGYTF. The full variable domain, rest sourced from reference TRBV7-2 and TRBJ1-2, is GAGVSQSPSNKVTEKGKDVELRCDPISGHTALYWYRQSLGQGLEFLIYFQGNSAPDKSGLPSDRFSAERTGGSVSTLTIQRTQQEDSAVYLCASSLAPQGGYTFGSGTRLTVV.

This clonotype qualifies as medium-sized (0.01 to 0.1%). This chain links TRBV19 with TRBJ1-1; D might be TRBD1 (6 bases). This CDR3 region has 12 residues. Germline lookup yields CDR1 LNHDA and CDR2 SQIVND (reference sequence). V lost 9 bases and J lost 6, with 14 bases in between. The CDR3 spells CASGRGSAEAFF. The CDR3 DNA is TGTGCCAGCGGCAGGGGCAGCGCTGAAGCTTTCTTT.

Remarks on this clonotype: A much larger clone differs by one base, so this may be a read error. The V call is TRBV6-2 or TRBV6-3, the J call TRBJ1-1; 7 bases fit TRBD1. Germline-derived CDR1 and CDR2 are MNHEY and SVGEGT. The CDR3 totals 14 residues. The DNA for the CDR3 is TGTGCCACCAGTGAGACAGGGTTTGACACTGAAGCTTTCTTT. Translated, it gives CATSETGFDTEAFF.

By sample share, this clonotype is medium-sized. The chain employs TRBV7-2 and TRBJ2-2, with D hard to call. CDR1 and CDR2 (germline): SGHTA, FQGNSA. The CDR3 is 17 residues long. V lost 1 base and J lost 3, with 15 bases in between. This CDR3 reads CASSLGTSGLDTGELFF. As DNA, the CDR3 is TGTGCCAGCAGCTTAGGAACCAGTGGCTTAGACACCGGGGAGCTGTTTTTT.